The 10 T cell receptor beta chains below all came from one sample that was sequenced in a study of blood T cell repertoires in COVID-19 (dated by TCRdb to about 2020). Libraries were built with the immunoSEQ multiplex PCR assay. Drawn from immuneACCESS, this table holds only the in-frame rearrangements with V and J called that TCRdb kept. Clones are partly lost; checked studies trace under half to an unresolved V gene and leave the rest unexplained. The sample has about 97,000 clones on record, about 89% of them singletons. In total, the top ten clones hold approximately 10% of the sample. What was sequenced was peripheral blood. These receptors were obtained from a woman in her 30s with acute or convalescent COVID-19.

V and J are TRBV18 and TRBJ1-5, with a possible D match to TRBD1 (6 bases). The CDR3 contains 16 residues. Germline CDR1 is KGHSH and CDR2 is LQKENI. V was cut by 5 bases and J by 0 bases, with 14 bases left in between. CDR3 coding DNA: TGTGCCAGCTCAGCCGCGACAGGTGATAGCAATCAGCCCCAGCATTTT. Translated: CASSAATGDSNQPQHF.

The chain joins TRBV5-6 to TRBJ1-1; D remains ambiguous. The CDR3 sequence is 14 residues long. V lost 2 bases, J lost 8 bases, and 16 bases lay in between. The germline gives CDR1 SGHDT, CDR2 YYEEEE. The CDR3 DNA sequence: TGTGCCAGCAGCTTTCCAAGTGGAGGCCTAGAAGCTTTCTTT. Its protein product is CASSFPSGGLEAFF.

As regards this clone: The sample has other DNA sequences that encode this CDR3 too. This sequence joins TRBV28 and TRBJ1-3; 7 bases align to TRBD1. Germline-derived CDR1 and CDR2 are MDHEN and SYDVKM. V trimming: 6 bases; J trimming: 0 bases; junction bases outside the gene matches: 2. The CDR3 length is 14 residues. In DNA form, the CDR3 reads TGTGCCAGCAGGGGACAGCACTCTGGAAACACCATATATTTT. Translated, it gives CASRGQHSGNTIYF.

V and J are TRBV24-1 and TRBJ1-4; the D is unclear. Trimming took 2 bases from V and 7 from J, leaving 13 bases between them. The length of the CDR3 is 15 residues. The germline gives CDR1 KGHDR, CDR2 SFDVKD. CDR3 coding DNA: TGTGCCACCAGTGATTCGGTCCAACGGGGTGAAAAACTGTTTTTT. Translation gives CATSDSVQRGEKLFF.

The chain links TRBV19 to TRBJ1-6, with D maybe TRBD1 (6 bases). The CDR3 contains 13 residues. V was cut by 8 bases and J by 4 bases, with 9 bases left in between. CDR1 and CDR2 from the germline V gene are LNHDA and SQIVND (reference sequence). The CDR3 sequence: CASCDRYNSPLHF. The CDR3 region has the DNA TGTGCCAGTTGCGACAGGTATAATTCACCCCTCCACTTT.

This chain connects TRBV5-1 to TRBJ1-5, with a tentative D call TRBD1 (6 bases). CDR3 size: 14 residues. Trimming cost V 4 bases and J 5 bases, with 13 bases left between them. Germline CDR1 SGHRS, CDR2 YFSETQ. CDR3 region: CASSQGTGDQPQHF. DNA for the CDR3: TGCGCCAGCAGCCAGGGGACGGGCGATCAGCCCCAGCATTTT. Using reference TRBV5-1 and TRBJ1-5 for the parts outside the CDR3, the full variable domain is KAGVTQTPRYLIKTRGQQVTLSCSPISGHRSVSWYQQTPGQGLQFLFEYFSETQRNKGNFPGRFSGRQFSNSRSEMNVSTLELGDSALYLCASSQGTGDQPQHFGDGTRLSIL.

The chain combines TRBV6-5 with TRBJ2-3, with TRBD2 matching over 15 bases. V gave up 6 bases and J gave up 8 bases; unmatched junction bases: 3. This CDR3 contains 14 residues. Germline V lookup: CDR1 MNHEY, CDR2 SVGAGI. This CDR3 reads CASRRTSGGATQYF. CDR3 DNA sequence: TGTGCCAGCAGAAGGACTAGCGGGGGGGCTACGCAGTATTTT.

The rearrangement uses TRBV2 and TRBJ1-1; 7 bases align to TRBD1. The germline V gene has CDR1 SNHLY and CDR2 FYNNEI. The CDR3 sequence is 14 residues long. V lost 6 bases to trimming and J lost 2 bases; unmatched junction nucleotides: 6. This CDR3 is CASSGRQGNTEAFF. CDR3 bases: TGTGCCAGCAGCGGCCGACAGGGTAACACTGAAGCTTTCTTT.

This rearrangement joins TRBV20-1 to TRBJ2-7; D gene ambiguous. This CDR3 has 13 amino acids. Deletions cut 3 bases from V and 1 base from J, with 10 bases between. Germline V gene sequence: CDR1 DFQATT, CDR2 SNEGSKA (reference sequence). CDR3 coding DNA: TGCAGTGCTAGTGGCGGCGGTTCCTACGAGCAGTACTTC. Amino acid sequence: CSASGGGSYEQYF.

CDR3 sequence reads: CASSPGGGAPIQYF. Written as DNA, the CDR3 is TGTGCCAGCAGTCCCGGTGGAGGGGCCCCCATTCAGTACTTC. This chain connects TRBV7-3 to TRBJ2-4, with D maybe TRBD2 (6 bases). The germline V and J ends were trimmed by 6 bases and 9 bases, with 18 bases remaining between them. Germline V gene data show CDR1 as SGHTA and CDR2 as FQGTGA. CDR3 length: 14 residues.